The table lists the clone carrying this TCR beta chain with a few counts. The target antigen is unknown. This entry comes from a study of identical twins. General study results and limits: Models underpredicted monozygotic twin sharing of out-of-frame TCR alpha. Abundant beta clonotypes from cord blood bore fewer insertions; memory repertoires lacked this pattern. The study reached conclusions through statistical analysis that was cross-sectional, not following the same donors.

Unique molecular identifiers were present on the cDNA, and a universal primer site came from template switching. TCRdb fed the 5' RACE reads into MiXCR, producing one record per CDR3 protein. The sample includes fewer than 800,000 distinct CDR3 sequences, just over 7% of them seen just once. In addition, the sample was reused for a study of yellow fever vaccine responses in identical twins.

The sample was PBMCs. The receptor was derived from a woman aged 18-29 years in good health.

Here the CDR3 DNA reads TGTGCCAGCAAATGGGGGGGGCGCGATTCACCCCTCCACTTT. Translated, it gives CASKWGGRDSPLHF. The genes are TRBV12-3 or TRBV12-4 and TRBJ1-6; weak D call: TRBD1 (6 bases). The CDR3 has 14 amino acids. V shed 7 bases and J shed 8 bases, with 15 bases lying between them.